This T cell receptor (beta chain) stems from a study of early T cells in non-severe SARS-CoV-2 infection. The TCR library protocol was used to attach unique molecular identifiers. These identifiers were attached to individual cDNA molecules. Via MiXCR, TCRdb re-called the 5' RACE reads, giving one row per CDR3 protein. The sample lists roughly 70,000 distinct CDR3 sequences, 18% occurring once. This clonotype was detected only a few times. The V segment lost 4 bases and the J segment 5 bases; nucleotides outside the gene matches: 4. The CDR3 is 13 residues long. From germline, CDR1 is GTSNPN and CDR2 SVGIG (reference sequence).

The clonotype originates from an adult who was a healthcare worker with PCR-confirmed SARS-CoV-2 infection or an uninfected control (not recorded which). The chain links TRBV30 to TRBJ1-5; 8 bases are a match to TRBD1. The sample in question was whole blood, obtained at baseline. CDR3 amino acids: CAWNVQGDQPQHF. In DNA, the CDR3 is TGTGCCTGGAATGTACAGGGGGATCAGCCCCAGCATTTT. Filled out from reference TRBV30 and TRBJ1-5, the complete variable domain reads SQTIHQWPATLVQPVGSPLSLECTVEGTSNPNLYWYRQAAGRGLQLLFYSVGIGQISSEVPQNLSASRPQDRQFILSSKKLLLSDSGFYLCAWNVQGDQPQHFGDGTRLSIL.